This TCR beta chain derives from a study of blood T cell repertoires in COVID-19. For the study at large: Sites in the United States, Italy and Spain provided acute and convalescent COVID-19 samples. PBMCs, B-cell-depleted T cells, or T cells were the source of the cDNA or gDNA that made up the material.

The CDR3 is 13 amino acids. Germline V gene sequence: CDR1 SGHRS, CDR2 YFSETQ. Unmatched junction bases numbered 3, after V lost 6 bases and J lost 1 base. How the authors handled the data: Using reference gene primer amplification, nucleated cell counts were estimated. TCRdb's copy holds only in-frame clones and misses some; the assay was immunoSEQ multiplex PCR. The V and J calls and the clone size are those of that table, but D and trimming were determined from the DNA. The table includes roughly 38,000 clones, about nine tenths detected once. This sequence was found in a man aged 50-60 years with active COVID-19. The sample comprised peripheral blood. The chain employs TRBV5-1 and TRBJ1-1, with TRBD1 identical over 7 bases. The CDR3 nucleotides read TGCGCCAGCACAAGGACAGGGAACACTGAAGCTTTCTTT. It codes for CASTRTGNTEAFF.